The 23 T cell receptor beta chains below all came from one sample that was sequenced in a study of naive and memory T cell subsets. Two oligonucleotides, mixed equimolar, formed the beta constant-region primer covering TRBC1 and TRBC2. Four rounds of PCR amplified the ligated cDNA using nested alpha and beta constant-region primers plus SP2. One entry per CDR3 protein results from TCRdb running MiXCR on the UMI-ligation and nested PCR reads. Here the sample spans some 82,000 distinct CDR3 sequences, about 9.9% being singletons. Sequenced sample: naive CD8+ T cells from blood. Source of these receptors: a human donor in good health.

The V gene is TRBV12-3 or TRBV12-4, the J gene TRBJ2-3; tentative D call: TRBD1 (5 bases). V lost 5 bases and J lost 5, with 11 bases in between. CDR3 length: 13 amino acids. For the CDR3, the DNA is TGTGCCAGCAGTGAACAGGAACTAGATACGCAGTATTTT. This translates into CASSEQELDTQYF.

This clonotype has just a few counts. The CDR3 loop reads CASSSHARSYEQYF. The CDR3 DNA reads TGTGCCAGCAGTTCCCACGCCAGGTCCTACGAGCAGTACTTC. The chain has TRBV27 and TRBJ2-7; D remains unclear. Trimming left V 4 bases short and J 1 base short, with 11 bases between. The CDR3 spans 14 residues. Germline lookup yields CDR1 MNHEY and CDR2 SMNVEV (reference sequence).

This clonotype appeared many times. The rearrangement links TRBV29-1 to TRBJ2-2; D is possibly TRBD1 (5 bases). The CDR3 consists of 13 residues. Trimming shortened V by 4 bases and J by 1 base, and 7 bases separated the two germline ends. Germline V lookup: CDR1 SQVTM, CDR2 ANQGSEA. CDR3 DNA: TGCAGCGTTGTTACAGGGAACACCGGGGAGCTGTTTTTT. It translates to CSVVTGNTGELFF.

This clonotype came up many times. This chain joins TRBV9 and TRBJ2-1; D gene ambiguous. Trimming shortened V by 3 bases and J by 8 bases, and 12 bases separated the two germline ends. CDR1 is SGDLS and CDR2 is YYNGEE in the germline V gene. The CDR3 consists of 13 residues. In nucleotides, the CDR3 is TGTGCCAGCAGCGCCATTAACCTCCATGAGCAGTTCTTC. This encodes CASSAINLHEQFF.

This clonotype occurred many times. The V and J genes are TRBV19 and TRBJ2-7; 8 bases match TRBD2. The CDR3 sequence is 15 residues long. J was trimmed by 3 bases and V by 3 bases; bases with no gene match: 7. Germline assignment: CDR1 LNHDA and CDR2 SQIVND (reference sequence). The CDR3 DNA reads as TGTGCCAGTAGTATCCTAAGCGGGAGTATCTACGAGCAGTACTTC. Amino acids: CASSILSGSIYEQYF.

This clonotype was recorded at least ten times. The genes are TRBV11-1 and TRBJ2-1; 10 bases are shared with TRBD1. Germline-derived CDR1 and CDR2 are SGHAT and FQDESV (reference sequence). The CDR3 length is 18 residues. With 5 bases clipped from V and 7 bases from J, the junction kept 17 bases outside the gene matches. The CDR3 DNA reads TGTGCCAGCAGCCGAGTAAAGGACGGGACAGGGGTAGGGAATGAGCAGTTCTTC. It codes for CASSRVKDGTGVGNEQFF.

The CDR3 DNA reads as TGCAGCGTTGCTGGAGGGGACGAGAACGAGCAGTACTTC. Translated: CSVAGGDENEQYF. This sequence joins TRBV29-1 and TRBJ2-7; weak D call: TRBD2 (6 bases). Germline lookup yields CDR1 SQVTM and CDR2 ANQGSEA. Trimming shortened V by 4 bases and J by 5 bases, and 15 bases separated the two germline ends. This CDR3 has 13 amino acids.

To note about this clonotype: Since a much larger clone is just one base distant, this may be a read error. V is TRBV7-6 and J is TRBJ2-7; TRBD1 matches at 8 bases. Germline V gene lookup returns CDR1 SGHVS and CDR2 FNYEAQ. With V trimmed by 6 bases and J by 6 bases, 4 bases remained unmatched. The CDR3 is 12 amino acids. DNA of the CDR3: TGTGCCAGCAGTCCGGACAGGGTCGAGCAGTACTTC. Its translation: CASSPDRVEQYF.

In this sample, this clonotype turned up a few times. V gene TRBV28 combines with J gene TRBJ2-5, with D perhaps matching TRBD1 (6 bases). Germline CDR1 is MDHEN and CDR2 is SYDVKM. With 5 bases removed from V and 7 bases from J, the gap between germline ends came to 23 bases. This CDR3 region has 16 residues. For the CDR3, the DNA is TGTGCCAGCAGTCCAGCACAGGGTTCCCAGCTGGCGACCCAGTACTTC. It translates to CASSPAQGSQLATQYF.

The chain carries TRBV27 and TRBJ1-2; 10 nucleotides align to TRBD1. The ends lost 5 bases at V and 7 bases at J; junction bases unmatched: 7. The V gene's germline CDR1 is MNHEY and CDR2 SMNVEV (reference sequence). This CDR3 region has 14 residues. CDR3 coding DNA: TGTGCCAGCAGTCCCGGGGACAGGGGTTGTGGCTACACCTTC. The encoded protein is CASSPGDRGCGYTF.

This clonotype was observed a handful of times. CDR3 region: CASSLGQEHQPQHF. Here the CDR3 DNA reads TGTGCCAGCAGTCTAGGACAGGAGCATCAGCCCCAGCATTTT. V is TRBV27 and J is TRBJ1-5; 7 bases line up with TRBD1. The CDR3 has 14 amino acids. CDR1 is MNHEY and CDR2 is SMNVEV in the germline V gene (reference sequence). J lost 5 bases, V lost 5 bases, and 6 bases had no gene match.

The chain recombines TRBV2 with TRBJ2-7, with 9 bases fitting TRBD2. V gave up 5 bases and J gave up 0 bases; unmatched junction bases: 5. Germline V gene sequence: CDR1 SNHLY, CDR2 FYNNEI. The CDR3 covers 15 residues. The CDR3 nucleotides read TGTGCCAGCAGTTTTAGCGGGGGAGGCTCCTACGAGCAGTACTTC. Translated: CASSFSGGGSYEQYF.

The chain carries TRBV10-3 and TRBJ2-7; no reliable D call. Germline values: CDR1 ENHRY, CDR2 SYGVKD. Trimming took 0 bases from V and 3 from J, leaving 6 bases between them. The CDR3 is 13 residues long. CDR3 DNA sequence: TGTGCCATCAGTGAGTCTAACAGCTACGAGCAGTACTTC. Translation: CAISESNSYEQYF.

This clonotype showed up many times. The J gene is TRBJ1-2, the V gene TRBV27, with D uncertain. In germline, CDR1 is MNHEY, CDR2 SMNVEV (reference sequence). Trimming took 6 bases from V and 8 from J, leaving 13 bases between them. The CDR3 is 12 amino acids. CDR3 sequence (DNA): TGTGCCAGCAGCAAATCGGGCTGGGGCTACACCTTC. Translating gives CASSKSGWGYTF.

This chain connects TRBV25-1 to TRBJ2-3, with TRBD1 as a possible D gene (6 bases). The CDR3 sequence is 16 residues long. Looked up from germline, CDR1 is MGHDK and CDR2 is SYGVNS. V dropped 4 bases and J dropped 2 bases, with 16 bases sitting between them. DNA of the CDR3: TGTGCCAGCAGTGCAGTCAGGGGATTCCTCACAGATACGCAGTATTTT. Translated, it gives CASSAVRGFLTDTQYF.

This clonotype was counted ten times or more. The chain joins TRBV12-3 or TRBV12-4 to TRBJ1-5; D remains ambiguous. This CDR3 spans 13 amino acids. V lost 5 bases and J lost 4, with 9 bases in between. The CDR3 sequence: CASSDTFNQPQHF. The CDR3 coding sequence is TGTGCCAGCAGTGACACCTTTAATCAGCCCCAGCATTTT.

As to this clonotype: Being one base from a much bigger clone, this may be a read error. V usage is TRBV4-2 and J usage is TRBJ2-1; 13 bases are shared with TRBD2. The CDR3 is 19 residues long. V shed 4 bases, J shed 6 bases, and the junction held 15 bases outside the gene matches. The germline gives CDR1 LGHNA, CDR2 YNFKEQ. CDR3 region: CASSLEKLAGGPSSNEQFF. The CDR3 nucleotides read TGTGCCAGCAGCCTCGAGAAACTAGCGGGAGGGCCTTCCAGCAATGAGCAGTTCTTC.

This clonotype was detected many times. This chain uses TRBV6-5 with TRBJ2-7, with D perhaps TRBD2 (5 bases). The CDR3 totals 14 residues. Trimming stripped 0 bases from V and 0 bases from J, with 6 bases between. The germline CDR1 and CDR2 sequences are MNHEY and SVGAGI. The CDR3 is CASSYSGSSYEQYF. The CDR3 DNA sequence: TGTGCCAGCAGTTACTCGGGGAGCTCCTACGAGCAGTACTTC.

The chain employs TRBV10-3 and TRBJ2-7; a possible D gene is TRBD2 (6 bases). Per the germline V gene, CDR1 is ENHRY and CDR2 is SYGVKD. CDR3 length: 17 residues. V dropped 4 bases and J dropped 1 base, with 20 bases sitting between them. CDR3 protein: CAISVFRGTERSYEQYF. The CDR3 nucleotides read TGTGCCATCAGTGTCTTTCGCGGGACTGAAAGGTCCTACGAGCAGTACTTC.

With respect to this clonotype: This could be a read error, since a much larger clone is one nucleotide away. V is TRBV27 and J is TRBJ1-2; D may be TRBD1 (5 bases). CDR1 is MNHEY, CDR2 SMNVEV, per germline (reference sequence). CDR3 length: 16 amino acids. The CDR3, as DNA: TGTGCCAGCAGGCCTTCTGGCAGGGCACCGAGCTATGGCGACACCTTC. Protein sequence: CASRPSGRAPSYGDTF.

Many counts were recorded for this clonotype. The chain has TRBV9 and TRBJ1-1, with no clear D. Trimming removed 0 bases at V and 0 bases at J, with 9 bases between. The CDR3 has 15 residues. CDR1 is SGDLS and CDR2 is YYNGEE in the germline V gene. CDR3 sequence reads: CASSVGTAMNTEAFF. In DNA, the CDR3 is TGTGCCAGCAGCGTAGGTACAGCGATGAACACTGAAGCTTTCTTT.

V gene TRBV6-5 combines with J gene TRBJ2-1; 11 positions match TRBD2. The CDR3 contains 15 residues. The V gene end was trimmed by 5 bases and the J gene end by 4 bases; junction bases not matched to a gene: 4. The germline V gene encodes CDR1 MNHEY and CDR2 SVGAGI. The CDR3 protein is CASSVAGGAYNEQFF. The CDR3 nucleotides read TGTGCCAGCAGTGTAGCGGGAGGGGCGTACAATGAGCAGTTCTTC.

This clonotype was detected ten times or more. The chain uses TRBV27 and TRBJ2-3; 13 positions match TRBD2. The CDR3 has 22 amino acids. Trimming removed 9 bases from V and 2 bases from J; junction bases left unmatched: 26. Germline CDR1 reads MNHEY; CDR2 reads SMNVEV (reference sequence). CDR3 loop: CARGHGGPGLAGCGVVTDTQYF. In DNA, the CDR3 is TGTGCCAGGGGGCATGGGGGACCGGGACTAGCGGGATGCGGGGTCGTCACAGATACGCAGTATTTT.